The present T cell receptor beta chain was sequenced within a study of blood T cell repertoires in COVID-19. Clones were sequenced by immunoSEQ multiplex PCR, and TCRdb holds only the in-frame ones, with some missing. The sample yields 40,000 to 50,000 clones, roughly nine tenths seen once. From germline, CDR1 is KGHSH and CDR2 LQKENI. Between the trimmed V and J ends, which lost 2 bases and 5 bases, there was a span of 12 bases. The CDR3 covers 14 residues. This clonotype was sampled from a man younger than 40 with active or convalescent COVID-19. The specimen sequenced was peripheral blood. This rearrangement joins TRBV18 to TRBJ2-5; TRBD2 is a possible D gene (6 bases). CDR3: CASSPGAGRETQYF. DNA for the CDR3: TGTGCCAGCTCACCAGGGGCGGGAAGGGAGACCCAGTACTTC.